This entry describes one T cell receptor (beta chain). The antigen is not known. A much larger clone differs by one base, so this may be a read error. This entry is derived from a study of identical twins. V gave up 4 bases and J gave up 6 bases, with 16 bases separating them. The germline CDR1 and CDR2 sequences are SGHTA and FQGNSA. This CDR3 contains 14 residues. Overall study findings and caveats: Out-of-frame beta chain sequences displayed weaker excess sharing between twins. Out-of-frame alpha sequences shared between twins exhibited an excess of low generation probability.

Unique molecular identifiers were in the cDNA, with template-switch universal primer binding. TCRdb independently ran MiXCR on the 5' RACE reads; one entry per CDR3 protein. There are about 100,000 distinct CDR3 sequences in the sample; 5.9% occur only once, and more than 10% lies in the top ten. This TCR came from a woman between 50 and 59 years old in good health. V is TRBV7-2 and J is TRBJ2-7; tentative D call: TRBD1 (5 bases). Sample: memory T cells sorted from blood. The CDR3 loop is CASSSRRQICEQYF. CDR3 nucleotide sequence: TGTGCCAGCAGCTCTCGGAGACAGATCTGCGAGCAGTACTTC.